The 15 T cell receptor beta chains listed next were all sequenced from one sample in a study of blood T cell repertoires in COVID-19. The protocol was immunoSEQ multiplex PCR, while the TCRdb copy is restricted to in-frame clones and leaves out a portion. The sample shows approximately 260,000 clones, about nine tenths of them seen only once. Sequencing was performed on peripheral blood. The source is a man aged 45 to 65 with acute or convalescent COVID-19.

The chain links TRBV6-1 to TRBJ1-5, with 8 bases that match TRBD1. Looked up from germline, CDR1 is MNHNS and CDR2 is SASEGT. The V and J ends lost 3 bases and 6 bases, in that order; junction bases with no gene match: 7. The CDR3 totals 15 residues. The chain's CDR3 is CASSELDRGLQPQHF. In DNA, the CDR3 is TGTGCCAGCAGTGAGCTCGACAGGGGACTTCAGCCCCAGCATTTT.

This chain connects TRBV19 to TRBJ1-1, with D tentatively TRBD1 (6 bases). The CDR3 totals 14 residues. Germline V gene sequence: CDR1 LNHDA, CDR2 SQIVND (reference sequence). Trimming shortened V by 8 bases and J by 2 bases, and 15 bases separated the two germline ends. The CDR3 sequence: CASGPRQANTEAFF. CDR3 nucleotide sequence: TGTGCCAGTGGTCCGAGACAGGCAAACACTGAAGCTTTCTTT.

This clone was observed at least ten times. The sample contains more than one DNA sequence encoding this CDR3. The chain recombines TRBV5-1 with TRBJ2-5; 9 nucleotides agree with TRBD2. The V and J ends lost 0 bases and 3 bases, in that order; junction bases with no gene match: 3. CDR3 size: 15 residues. CDR1 SGHRS and CDR2 YFSETQ come from the germline V gene. The CDR3 DNA follows: TGCGCCAGCAGCTTGGAGTCTAGCGGGGAAGAGACCCAGTACTTC. Its protein is CASSLESSGEETQYF.

The chain links TRBV2 to TRBJ2-1; TRBD1 aligns across 7 bases. This CDR3 comprises 15 residues. J gave up 0 bases and V 4 bases, and 3 bases lay outside the gene matches. Per germline, CDR1 SNHLY and CDR2 FYNNEI. The CDR3 DNA reads TGTGCCAGCAGTGGTCCAGGGGGCTCCTACAATGAGCAGTTCTTC. As protein: CASSGPGGSYNEQFF.

The chain links TRBV2 to TRBJ1-1; unclear D gene. V lost 4 bases and J lost 3, with 18 bases in between. The CDR3 spans 16 residues. Looked up from germline, CDR1 is SNHLY and CDR2 is FYNNEI. The CDR3 DNA follows: TGTGCCAGCAGTGCAATCGTGGTGGCAGGTGACACTGAAGCTTTCTTT. Translating gives CASSAIVVAGDTEAFF. Filled out from reference TRBV2 and TRBJ1-1, the complete variable domain reads EPEVTQTPSHQVTQMGQEVILRCVPISNHLYFYWYRQILGQKVEFLVSFYNNEISEKSEIFDDQFSVERPDGSNFTLKIRSTKLEDSAMYFCASSAIVVAGDTEAFFGQGTRLTVV.

J is TRBJ1-2 and V is TRBV30; TRBD1 might be the D (6 bases). Trimming pared 3 bases from V and 4 bases from J, leaving 15 bases between. The germline V gene encodes CDR1 GTSNPN and CDR2 SVGIG (reference sequence). The CDR3 loop spans 14 amino acids. The CDR3 DNA sequence: TGTGCCTGGAGCCTAGGCAGGGGTGGCTATGGCTACACCTTC. Residues: CAWSLGRGGYGYTF.

The chain couples TRBV5-4 to TRBJ1-2, with no clear D. Germline loops: CDR1 SGHNT, CDR2 YYREEE (reference sequence). Trimming cost V 6 bases and J 2 bases, with 8 bases left between them. This CDR3 contains 12 residues. CDR3 sequence reads: CASKRVNYGYTF. CDR3 in DNA: TGTGCCAGCAAGAGGGTAAACTATGGCTACACCTTC. The full variable domain, with the rest looked up from reference TRBV5-4 and TRBJ1-2, is ETGVTQSPTHLIKTRGQQVTLRCSSQSGHNTVSWYQQALGQGPQFIFQYYREEENGRGNFPPRFSGLQFPNYSSELNVNALELDDSALYLCASKRVNYGYTFGSGTRLTVV.

This chain links TRBV6-5 with TRBJ1-1; 7 nucleotides match TRBD1. The germline V gene encodes CDR1 MNHEY and CDR2 SVGAGI. After removal of 6 bases from V and 8 bases from J, the junction contained 6 bases not matched to a gene. The length of the CDR3 is 12 residues. The DNA for the CDR3 is TGTGCCAGCAGAAGTACAGGGGCGGAAGCTTTCTTT. As protein: CASRSTGAEAFF.

This chain uses TRBV2 with TRBJ1-1; D call uncertain. The CDR3 loop spans 15 amino acids. V lost 7 bases to trimming and J lost 0 bases, with 15 bases between them. Germline values: CDR1 SNHLY, CDR2 FYNNEI. The CDR3 region is CASMESGTLNTEAFF. In nucleotides, the CDR3 is TGTGCCAGCATGGAGTCGGGAACTCTGAACACTGAAGCTTTCTTT.

The V gene is TRBV10-3, the J gene TRBJ2-5; 11 bases are shared with TRBD1. J gave up 4 bases and V 7 bases, and 5 bases lay outside the gene matches. The CDR3 has 14 residues. Looked up from germline, CDR1 is ENHRY and CDR2 is SYGVKD. In nucleotides, the CDR3 is TGTGCCATCACCCCCGGGACAGGGGGAGAGACCCAGTACTTC. Translation: CAITPGTGGETQYF.

This chain uses TRBV5-1 with TRBJ2-5, with D possibly matching TRBD1 (5 bases). This CDR3 has 15 residues. Germline CDR1 is SGHRS and CDR2 is YFSETQ. The V gene lost 1 base and the J gene lost 6 bases, with 16 bases spanning the gap. The CDR3: CASSLSPGIGQTQYF. The CDR3 DNA follows: TGCGCCAGCAGCTTGAGCCCAGGGATAGGACAGACCCAGTACTTC.

The chain couples TRBV7-3 to TRBJ2-1, with TRBD2 identical over 12 bases. After removal of 6 bases from V and 9 bases from J, the junction contained 9 bases not matched to a gene. This CDR3 contains 15 residues. Germline-derived CDR1 and CDR2 are SGHTA and FQGTGA. The CDR3: CASRPSGGAWREQFF. The CDR3 coding sequence is TGTGCCAGCAGACCTAGCGGGGGGGCTTGGCGTGAGCAGTTCTTC.

As DNA, the CDR3 is TGTGCCAGCAGCTTAATCTCTAGCGGCTCTAGCACAGATACGCAGTATTTT. It specifies CASSLISSGSSTDTQYF. This chain connects TRBV7-8 to TRBJ2-3, with 7 positions matching TRBD2. In germline, CDR1 is SGHVS, CDR2 FQNEAQ. V gave up 2 bases and J gave up 0 bases; unmatched junction bases: 8. The CDR3 has 17 residues.

The rearrangement joins TRBV10-3 to TRBJ2-7; 7 bases line up with TRBD1. V gave up 3 bases and J gave up 3 bases; unmatched junction bases: 5. The CDR3 extends over 14 amino acids. Germline V CDR1 and CDR2: ENHRY, SYGVKD. CDR3 in DNA: TGTGCCATCAGTGAAGGGACAGATCTCTACGAGCAGTACTTC. Encoded protein: CAISEGTDLYEQYF.

The CDR3 coding sequence is TGTGCCTGGACTAGCGGGGGACCCAATGAGCAGTTCTTC. Residues: CAWTSGGPNEQFF. J is TRBJ2-1 and V is TRBV30; 10 positions agree with TRBD2. The CDR3 sequence is 13 residues long. Per germline, CDR1 GTSNPN and CDR2 SVGIG (reference sequence). V trimming: 4 bases; J trimming: 6 bases; junction bases outside the gene matches: 3.